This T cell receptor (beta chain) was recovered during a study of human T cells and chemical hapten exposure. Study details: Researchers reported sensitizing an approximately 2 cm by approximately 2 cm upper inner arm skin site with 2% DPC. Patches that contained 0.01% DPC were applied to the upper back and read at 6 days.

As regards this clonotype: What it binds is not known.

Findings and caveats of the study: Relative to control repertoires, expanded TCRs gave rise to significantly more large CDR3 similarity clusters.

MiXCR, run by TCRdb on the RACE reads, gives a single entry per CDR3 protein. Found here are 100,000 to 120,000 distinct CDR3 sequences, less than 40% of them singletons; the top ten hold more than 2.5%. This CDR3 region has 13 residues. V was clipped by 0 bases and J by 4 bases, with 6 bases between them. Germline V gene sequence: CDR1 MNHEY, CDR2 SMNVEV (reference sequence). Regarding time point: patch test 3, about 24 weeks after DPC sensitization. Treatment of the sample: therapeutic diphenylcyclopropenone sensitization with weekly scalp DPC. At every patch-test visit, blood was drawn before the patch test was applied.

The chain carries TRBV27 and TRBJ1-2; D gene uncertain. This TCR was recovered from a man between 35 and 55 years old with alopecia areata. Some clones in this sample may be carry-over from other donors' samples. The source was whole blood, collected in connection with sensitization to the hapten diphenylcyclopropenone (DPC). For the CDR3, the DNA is TGTGCCAGCAGTTTATCGCCAAGCTATGGCTACACCTTC. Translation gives CASSLSPSYGYTF.